The 13 T cell receptor beta chains presented below share a single source sample, sequenced in a study of metastatic and nonmetastatic thyroid tumors. Via MiXCR, TCRdb re-called the PCR reads. The table has some 33,000 clones, around 15% seen once. Among the patients, none had received any treatment before thyroid surgery. Specimen: blood. These receptor sequences come from a female donor with papillary thyroid cancer or a benign thyroid nodule (not recorded which). Some clones in this sample may be carry-over from other donors' samples.

This clone is deemed medium-sized. The chain combines TRBV6-4 with TRBJ2-3, with TRBD1 matching 12 bases. The CDR3 spans 15 residues. Germline V gene lookup returns CDR1 MRHNA and CDR2 SNTAGT. Trimming cost V 3 bases and J 6 bases; bases outside gene matches: 4. CDR3 bases: TGTGCCAGCAGTGAGGAGGGACAGGGGGCGGATACGCAGTATTTT. Its protein product is CASSEEGQGADTQYF.

This clone was detected ten times or more. This chain links TRBV5-1 with TRBJ2-2, with D tentatively TRBD1 or TRBD2 (6 bases each). The germline V gene encodes CDR1 SGHRS and CDR2 YFSETQ. Deletions cut 2 bases from V and 7 bases from J, with 9 bases between. This CDR3 is 13 amino acids long. In DNA, the CDR3 is TGCGCCAGCAGCTTACAGGGAGGCGGGGAGCTGTTTTTT. Amino acids: CASSLQGGGELFF.

The table lists this clone with a few counts. V usage is TRBV12-3 or TRBV12-4 and J usage is TRBJ1-3; TRBD1 is a possible D gene (6 bases). The CDR3 extends over 16 amino acids. Trimming removed 6 bases from V and 0 bases from J, with 15 bases in between. CDR3 amino acids: CASSHDRCSSGNTIYF. CDR3 sequence (DNA): TGTGCCAGCAGCCACGACAGGTGCAGCTCTGGAAACACCATATATTTT.

This clone was counted ten times or more. The rearrangement uses TRBV7-9 and TRBJ2-7; D gene uncertain. The CDR3 sequence is 15 residues long. Trimming cost V 1 base and J 3 bases, with 13 bases left between them. Germline CDR1 reads SEHNR; CDR2 reads FQNEAQ (reference sequence). CDR3 sequence reads: CASSLEAGPSYEQYF. The CDR3 DNA sequence: TGTGCCAGCAGCTTAGAGGCAGGTCCGAGCTACGAGCAGTACTTC.

This chain joins TRBV5-1 and TRBJ2-1; 7 positions agree with TRBD2. Germline-derived CDR1 and CDR2 are SGHRS and YFSETQ. The V and J ends lost 7 bases and 7 bases, in that order; junction bases with no gene match: 14. The CDR3 covers 15 residues. The CDR3: CASSWGGELWNEQFF. In nucleotides, the CDR3 is TGCGCCAGCTCCTGGGGGGGGGAGTTGTGGAATGAGCAGTTCTTC.

This clone was picked up many times. This chain uses TRBV20-1 with TRBJ2-5; TRBD2 agrees at 14 bases. The germline V gene encodes CDR1 DFQATT and CDR2 SNEGSKA (reference sequence). The CDR3 is made up of 14 amino acids. V lost 6 bases, J lost 4 bases, and 4 bases stayed unmatched. The CDR3 DNA is TGCAGTGCACCCGGGACTAGCGGGAGAGAGACCCAGTACTTC. Translation: CSAPGTSGRETQYF.

The rearrangement links TRBV11-2 to TRBJ2-1; D remains unclear. V was cut by 4 bases and J by 0 bases, with 13 bases left in between. The germline CDR1 and CDR2 sequences are SGHAT and FQNNGV. The CDR3 covers 16 residues. The CDR3 loop reads CASSSRLSGSYNEQFF. As DNA, the CDR3 is TGTGCCAGCAGCTCGCGTCTCTCGGGCTCCTACAATGAGCAGTTCTTC.

This clone was recorded many times. This rearrangement joins TRBV20-1 to TRBJ1-2, with D possibly matching TRBD1 (6 bases). Germline values: CDR1 DFQATT, CDR2 SNEGSKA (reference sequence). Trimming removed 1 base at V and 7 bases at J, with 16 bases between. This CDR3 comprises 14 residues. CDR3 in DNA: TGCAGTGCTAGAGCAGCTACAGGGTCGAGTGGCTACACCTTC. This gives the protein CSARAATGSSGYTF.

In its sample, this clone ranks as medium-sized. The chain employs TRBV20-1 and TRBJ2-7, with D maybe TRBD2 (7 bases). The V and J ends lost 5 bases and 0 bases respectively, with 14 bases between them. The CDR3 is 14 amino acids. Germline lookup yields CDR1 DFQATT and CDR2 SNEGSKA (reference sequence). CDR3 sequence reads: CSAARGAPSYEQYF. CDR3 nucleotide sequence: TGCAGTGCTGCTCGGGGGGCTCCCTCCTACGAGCAGTACTTC.

There are many counts of this clone. This chain links TRBV4-2 with TRBJ2-2; D is possibly TRBD2 (7 bases). The germline gives CDR1 LGHNA, CDR2 YNFKEQ. V lost 1 base, J lost 1 base, and 19 bases lay in between. The CDR3 has 19 residues. Written as DNA, the CDR3 is TGTGCCAGCAGCCAAGTAGTAGTAGGGGGGGCCGGGAACACCGGGGAGCTGTTTTTT. Amino acid sequence: CASSQVVVGGAGNTGELFF.

V is TRBV11-2 and J is TRBJ1-1, with unresolved D. The CDR3 sequence is 14 residues long. V lost 1 base and J lost 6, with 12 bases in between. Germline values: CDR1 SGHAT, CDR2 FQNNGV. The CDR3 protein is CASSLGGGGPEAFF. In DNA, the CDR3 is TGTGCCAGCAGCTTAGGCGGTGGTGGGCCTGAAGCTTTCTTT.

This clone was detected ten times or more. The CDR3 nucleotides are TGTGCCAGCAGCCAGGACGGCAATCAGCCCCAGCATTTT. It translates to CASSQDGNQPQHF. The gene calls are TRBV2 and TRBJ1-5, with D hard to call. The germline V and J ends were trimmed by 6 bases and 2 bases, with 8 bases remaining between them. The CDR3 spans 13 residues. The V gene's germline CDR1 is SNHLY and CDR2 FYNNEI. The entire variable domain, with the rest obtained from reference TRBV2 and TRBJ1-5, is as follows: EPEVTQTPSHQVTQMGQEVILRCVPISNHLYFYWYRQILGQKVEFLVSFYNNEISEKSEIFDDQFSVERPDGSNFTLKIRSTKLEDSAMYFCASSQDGNQPQHFGDGTRLSIL.

The sample holds a few counts of this clone. The chain combines TRBV12-3 or TRBV12-4 with TRBJ2-1; 8 nucleotides agree with TRBD1. This CDR3 region has 15 residues. J was trimmed by 10 bases and V by 2 bases; bases with no gene match: 10. The CDR3 protein is CASSLLARYRGEQFF. As DNA, the CDR3 is TGTGCCAGCAGTTTACTCGCCCGTTACAGGGGGGAGCAGTTCTTC.